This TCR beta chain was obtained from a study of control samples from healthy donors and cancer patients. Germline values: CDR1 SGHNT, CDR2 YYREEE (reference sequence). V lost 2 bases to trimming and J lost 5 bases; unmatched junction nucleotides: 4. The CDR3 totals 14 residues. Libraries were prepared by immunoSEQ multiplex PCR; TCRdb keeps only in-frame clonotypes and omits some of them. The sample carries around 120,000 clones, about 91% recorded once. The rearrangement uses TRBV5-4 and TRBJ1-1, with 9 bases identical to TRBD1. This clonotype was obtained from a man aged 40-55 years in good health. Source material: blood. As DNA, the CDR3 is TGTGCCAGCAGCTTACAGGGGGCTAAGACTGAAGCTTTCTTT. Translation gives CASSLQGAKTEAFF.